This passage covers 27 T cell receptor beta chains from one sample sequenced in a study of PD-1 blockade in classical Hodgkin lymphoma. The sample's time point: cycle 4 day 1 (C4D1), after less than 7 weeks of nivolumab. Each patient relapsed following autologous stem cell transplantation, and prior brentuximab vedotin exposure differed. Clones were read by immunoSEQ multiplex PCR, and TCRdb kept only the in-frame ones, dropping some. The table shows roughly 100,000 clones, with just under 80% occurring only once. Sequenced material: peripheral blood mononuclear cells (PBMCs), taken before the fourth cycle of nivolumab. These receptors all stem from a human donor with classical Hodgkin lymphoma.

The rearrangement links TRBV4-1 to TRBJ2-3; TRBD1 agrees at 7 bases. Trimming removed 3 bases from V and 1 base from J; junction bases left unmatched: 7. Germline CDR1 is MGHRA and CDR2 is YSYEKL. This CDR3 has 16 amino acids. The CDR3 is CASSHEFGQGTDTQYF. CDR3 bases: TGCGCCAGCAGCCACGAATTTGGACAGGGCACAGATACGCAGTATTTT.

This chain connects TRBV19 to TRBJ2-1; tentative D call: TRBD2 (6 bases). This CDR3 region has 12 residues. V lost 5 bases, J lost 15 bases, and 17 bases lay in between. The germline V gene encodes CDR1 LNHDA and CDR2 SQIVND (reference sequence). CDR3 protein: CASSPLRGAMFF. The DNA of the CDR3 is TGTGCCAGTAGTCCCCTCCGCGGGGCCATGTTCTTC.

The rearrangement uses TRBV19 and TRBJ2-2, with a weak D call TRBD1 (6 bases). The CDR3 covers 15 residues. Between the trimmed V and J ends, which lost 3 bases and 6 bases, there was a span of 14 bases. The V gene's germline CDR1 is LNHDA and CDR2 SQIVND (reference sequence). CDR3 nucleotide sequence: TGTGCCAGTAGTATTTTCAGGGGCTGGCCCGGGGAGCTGTTTTTT. Translating gives CASSIFRGWPGELFF.

The V gene is TRBV19, the J gene TRBJ2-4; possibly TRBD1 or TRBD2 for D (5 bases each). The CDR3 runs to 17 residues. Germline-derived CDR1 and CDR2 are LNHDA and SQIVND (reference sequence). V was cut by 6 bases and J by 0 bases, with 18 bases left in between. Here the CDR3 reads CASSLRGPTLAKNIQYF. Here the CDR3 DNA reads TGTGCCAGTAGCCTCCGGGGCCCAACTCTAGCCAAAAACATTCAGTACTTC.

The chain carries TRBV9 and TRBJ1-5; TRBD1 matches 7 bases. After removal of 4 bases from V and 6 bases from J, the junction contained 7 bases not matched to a gene. The CDR3 length is 14 residues. CDR1 is SGDLS and CDR2 is YYNGEE in the germline V gene. CDR3 residues: CASSRTGVGQPQHF. The CDR3 DNA reads TGTGCCAGCAGCCGAACAGGGGTGGGTCAGCCCCAGCATTTT.

V gene TRBV7-8 combines with J gene TRBJ2-7; no definite D call. CDR3 size: 15 residues. Germline CDR1 and CDR2: SGHVS and FQNEAQ. The germline V and J ends were trimmed by 1 base and 0 bases, with 10 bases remaining between them. CDR3 sequence: CASSLVKGSSYEQYF. In DNA, the CDR3 is TGTGCCAGCAGCTTAGTCAAGGGTAGCTCCTACGAGCAGTACTTC.

The V and J genes are TRBV18 and TRBJ1-5; D gene ambiguous. The CDR3 consists of 14 residues. Looked up from germline, CDR1 is KGHSH and CDR2 is LQKENI. Trimming pared 6 bases from V and 2 bases from J, leaving 11 bases between. DNA for the CDR3: TGTGCCAGCTCGGTCGGGTACCGCAATCAGCCCCAGCATTTT. Residues: CASSVGYRNQPQHF. The full variable domain, in which reference TRBV18 and TRBJ1-5 provide the parts outside the CDR3, is NAGVMQNPRHLVRRRGQEARLRCSPMKGHSHVYWYRQLPEEGLKFMVYLQKENIIDESGMPKERFSAEFPKEGPSILRIQQVVRGDSAAYFCASSVGYRNQPQHFGDGTRLSIL.

The chain carries TRBV11-2 and TRBJ1-4; TRBD1 matches 10 bases. This CDR3 comprises 14 residues. The J segment lost 7 bases and the V segment lost 5 bases, leaving 4 bases of the junction unmatched. Germline V gene data show CDR1 as SGHAT and CDR2 as FQNNGV. CDR3 DNA sequence: TGTGCCAGCAGCCCTCGGACAGGGGGTGAAAAACTGTTTTTT. Residues: CASSPRTGGEKLFF. The variable domain in full, completed from reference TRBV11-2 and TRBJ1-4, reads EAGVAQSPRYKIIEKRQSVAFWCNPISGHATLYWYQQILGQGPKLLIQFQNNGVVDDSQLPKDRFSAERLKGVDSTLKIQPAKLEDSAVYLCASSPRTGGEKLFFGSGTQLSVL.

The chain employs TRBV5-1 and TRBJ2-3; no firm D call. V lost 0 bases and J lost 1, with 12 bases in between. The CDR3 length is 16 residues. The germline gives CDR1 SGHRS, CDR2 YFSETQ. In DNA form, the CDR3 reads TGCGCCAGCAGCTTGGGCGTCAATCAGGGCACAGATACGCAGTATTTT. Protein product: CASSLGVNQGTDTQYF.

This clone was picked up a small number of times. The J gene is TRBJ2-2, the V gene TRBV9; 10 nucleotides line up with TRBD2. V dropped 4 bases and J dropped 0; count of bases not matched to a gene: 9. The CDR3 sequence is 18 residues long. The germline CDR1 and CDR2 sequences are SGDLS and YYNGEE. The CDR3 sequence is CASSPHSGGYANTGELFF. The CDR3 DNA sequence: TGTGCCAGCAGCCCACATAGCGGGGGGTATGCGAACACCGGGGAGCTGTTTTTT.

This rearrangement joins TRBV5-1 to TRBJ2-1; 16 nucleotides agree with TRBD2. From germline, CDR1 is SGHRS and CDR2 YFSETQ. The CDR3 is made up of 18 amino acids. V lost 2 bases to trimming and J lost 2 bases; unmatched junction nucleotides: 4. Written as DNA, the CDR3 is TGCGCCAGCAGCTTCACCGGGACTAGCGGGGGGGCCTACAATGAGCAGTTCTTC. This codes for CASSFTGTSGGAYNEQFF.

In this sample, this clone turned up once. The chain uses TRBV6-5 and TRBJ2-2; no clear D. The CDR3 length is 12 residues. Trimming cost V 5 bases and J 8 bases, with 9 bases left between them. Germline loops: CDR1 MNHEY, CDR2 SVGAGI. The CDR3 DNA is TGTGCCAGCAGTCGAGGCACTGGGGAGCTGTTTTTT. This encodes CASSRGTGELFF.

This clone came up a few times. The J gene is TRBJ2-3, the V gene TRBV7-2, with 15 bases lining up with TRBD2. This CDR3 has 16 residues. With V trimmed by 5 bases and J by 13 bases, 13 bases remained unmatched. Germline CDR1 and CDR2: SGHTA and FQGNSA. The CDR3 coding sequence is TGTGCCAGCAGCGCCAGCGGACTAGCGGGGGGGCGCCCCGAGTATTTT. Amino acid sequence: CASSASGLAGGRPEYF. Filled out from reference TRBV7-2 and TRBJ2-3, the complete variable domain reads GAGVSQSPSNKVTEKGKDVELRCDPISGHTALYWYRQSLGQGLEFLIYFQGNSAPDKSGLPSDRFSAERTGGSVSTLTIQRTQQEDSAVYLCASSASGLAGGRPEYFGPGTRLTVL.

J is TRBJ2-7 and V is TRBV7-9; 8 nucleotides match TRBD1. Germline V gives CDR1 SEHNR, CDR2 FQNEAQ (reference sequence). This CDR3 spans 18 amino acids. The V segment lost 5 bases and the J segment 2 bases; nucleotides outside the gene matches: 17. Here the CDR3 reads CASSHPYRTGKSTYEQYF. CDR3 sequence (DNA): TGTGCCAGCAGCCACCCTTATCGGACAGGGAAATCGACCTACGAGCAGTACTTC.

The V gene is TRBV27, the J gene TRBJ2-3; perhaps TRBD2 as D (5 bases). V was shortened by 3 bases and J by 0 bases, with 13 bases between the two germline ends. The germline V gene has CDR1 MNHEY and CDR2 SMNVEV (reference sequence). The CDR3 sequence is 16 residues long. CDR3 coding DNA: TGTGCCAGCAGTTTCATCGGAGCGGCTAGCACAGATACGCAGTATTTT. Translated, it gives CASSFIGAASTDTQYF.

This clone was observed a single time. V usage is TRBV7-3 and J usage is TRBJ2-5; D is possibly TRBD2 (5 bases). V lost 1 base to trimming and J lost 7 bases, with 13 bases between them. Germline values: CDR1 SGHTA, CDR2 FQGTGA. There are 14 residues in the CDR3. The CDR3 DNA sequence: TGTGCCAGCAGCTTAATCGGGAACCCTCCGACCCAGTACTTC. Protein: CASSLIGNPPTQYF.

The V gene is TRBV30, the J gene TRBJ2-5; maybe TRBD2 (5 bases). CDR1 and CDR2 (germline): GTSNPN, SVGIG (reference sequence). CDR3 size: 14 residues. V was shortened by 0 bases and J by 5 bases, with 13 bases between the two germline ends. As DNA, the CDR3 is TGTGCCTGGAGTGTCGGACTCTATGAGGAGACCCAGTACTTC. It codes for CAWSVGLYEETQYF.

The chain's CDR3 is CAWSGTGNTIYF. The CDR3 DNA reads TGTGCCTGGAGTGGAACTGGAAACACCATATATTTT. The rearrangement uses TRBV30 and TRBJ1-3, with D unresolved. V was cut by 1 base and J by 2 bases, with 3 bases left in between. The CDR3 has 12 residues. Per the germline V gene, CDR1 is GTSNPN and CDR2 is SVGIG (reference sequence).

The rearrangement links TRBV7-2 to TRBJ2-3, with D hard to call. From germline, CDR1 is SGHTA and CDR2 FQGNSA. The CDR3 spans 14 residues. V was clipped by 2 bases and J by 2 bases, with 8 bases between them. CDR3 sequence reads: CASSLIRSTDTQYF. The CDR3 coding sequence is TGTGCCAGCAGCTTAATCAGGTCCACAGATACGCAGTATTTT.

This clone showed up just a few times. The chain is built from TRBV19 and TRBJ1-5, with TRBD1 as a possible D gene (5 bases). CDR3 length equals 13 residues. Germline CDR1 is LNHDA and CDR2 is SQIVND (reference sequence). Trimming took 9 bases from V and 5 from J, leaving 14 bases between them. The CDR3 coding sequence is TGTGCCAGCGGACCCTGGGGGGATCAGCCCCAGCATTTT. Encoded protein: CASGPWGDQPQHF. Full variable domain (rest looked up from reference TRBV19 and TRBJ1-5): DGGITQSPKYLFRKEGQNVTLSCEQNLNHDAMYWYRQDPGQGLRLIYYSQIVNDFQKGDIAEGYSVSREKKESFPLTVTSAQKNPTAFYLCASGPWGDQPQHFGDGTRLSIL.

J is TRBJ2-2 and V is TRBV27; the match to TRBD2 covers 11 bases. Germline CDR1 is MNHEY and CDR2 is SMNVEV (reference sequence). J was trimmed by 5 bases and V by 1 base; bases with no gene match: 3. The CDR3 extends over 16 amino acids. The CDR3 nucleotides read TGTGCCAGCAGTTTATTGGGACTAGCGGTAACCGGGGAGCTGTTTTTT. This sequence encodes CASSLLGLAVTGELFF.

The chain links TRBV20-1 to TRBJ1-1; a weak D match, TRBD1 (5 bases). CDR1 is DFQATT and CDR2 is SNEGSKA in the germline V gene (reference sequence). Trimming removed 3 bases at V and 10 bases at J, with 12 bases between. There are 11 residues in the CDR3. The chain's CDR3 is CSARAKGIAFF. The CDR3 DNA follows: TGCAGTGCTAGGGCAAAGGGGATAGCTTTCTTT.

The chain joins TRBV28 to TRBJ1-1; D is possibly TRBD1 (5 bases). The V gene's germline CDR1 is MDHEN and CDR2 SYDVKM. CDR3 length: 14 residues. V was trimmed by 6 bases and J by 1 base, leaving 12 bases between them. The CDR3 is CASRGQGANTEAFF. In nucleotides, the CDR3 is TGTGCCAGCAGAGGGCAGGGCGCGAACACTGAAGCTTTCTTT.

This clone was counted only a few times. V gene TRBV30 combines with J gene TRBJ1-1; TRBD1 might be the D (5 bases). Germline-derived CDR1 and CDR2 are GTSNPN and SVGIG (reference sequence). This CDR3 spans 15 amino acids. The germline V and J ends were trimmed by 2 bases and 3 bases, with 16 bases remaining between them. The CDR3 protein is CAWSKRFQGDTEAFF. CDR3 bases: TGTGCCTGGAGTAAACGGTTCCAGGGCGACACTGAAGCTTTCTTT.

This clone was counted many times. The J gene is TRBJ2-7, the V gene TRBV28; 8 bases are shared with TRBD1. This CDR3 region has 16 residues. The J segment lost 4 bases and the V segment lost 3 bases, leaving 11 bases of the junction unmatched. Germline V CDR1 and CDR2: MDHEN, SYDVKM. In nucleotides, the CDR3 is TGTGCCAGCAGTTTCCCTCTACGACAGGGGTCGTACGAGCAGTACTTC. Translation gives CASSFPLRQGSYEQYF.

V is TRBV25-1 and J is TRBJ2-7; 7 nucleotides match TRBD1. V lost 10 bases to trimming and J lost 1 base; unmatched junction nucleotides: 10. This CDR3 has 14 residues. From germline, CDR1 is MGHDK and CDR2 SYGVNS. In DNA form, the CDR3 reads TGTGCCACCTCGAAGTTGGGACAGTCCTACGAGCAGTACTTC. It specifies CATSKLGQSYEQYF.

This chain uses TRBV19 with TRBJ2-5; D is possibly TRBD1 (7 bases). Deletions cut 3 bases from V and 5 bases from J, with 10 bases between. Germline CDR1 reads LNHDA; CDR2 reads SQIVND (reference sequence). The CDR3 loop spans 13 amino acids. CDR3 bases: TGTGCCAGTAGTATCCAGGGGGGTGAGACCCAGTACTTC. Amino acid sequence: CASSIQGGETQYF. The full variable domain, its missing parts supplied by reference TRBV19 and TRBJ2-5, is DGGITQSPKYLFRKEGQNVTLSCEQNLNHDAMYWYRQDPGQGLRLIYYSQIVNDFQKGDIAEGYSVSREKKESFPLTVTSAQKNPTAFYLCASSIQGGETQYFGPGTRLLVL.